Listed here are 27 T cell receptor beta chains from one sample, sequenced in a study of T cells in Graves' hyperthyroidism and ophthalmopathy. The TCR beta CDR3 regions underwent amplification using RNA transcripts as the source. The primer set for the first-round RT-PCR of the TCR CDR3 was HTBI. TCRdb independently ran MiXCR on the multiplex PCR reads; one entry per CDR3 protein. The sample holds about 580,000 distinct CDR3 sequences, around 45% seen once. Sample: peripheral blood or thyroid tissue (not recorded which). Receptors originate from a woman aged 18-29 years with Graves' hyperthyroidism.

The table lists this clonotype with many counts. The chain links TRBV25-1 to TRBJ2-7; D is possibly TRBD1 (6 bases). This CDR3 is 12 amino acids long. V dropped 4 bases and J dropped 5 bases, with 9 bases sitting between them. CDR1 and CDR2 from the germline V gene are MGHDK and SYGVNS. CDR3 amino acids: CASSAYRDEQYF. CDR3 nucleotides: TGTGCCAGCAGTGCCTACAGGGACGAGCAGTACTTC.

The DNA of the CDR3 is TGCAGCAGTAGCAGAGGCTATGGCTACACCTTC. It translates to CSSSRGYGYTF. The genes are TRBV29-1 and TRBJ1-2; D remains ambiguous. CDR1 is SQVTM, CDR2 ANQGSEA, per germline. The CDR3 spans 11 residues. V dropped 8 bases and J dropped 4 bases, with 11 bases sitting between them.

This clonotype was seen repeatedly, ten times or more. The chain combines TRBV2 with TRBJ1-4, with 7 bases that match TRBD1. V trimming: 7 bases; J trimming: 1 base; junction bases outside the gene matches: 9. This CDR3 is 16 amino acids long. The germline V gene encodes CDR1 SNHLY and CDR2 FYNNEI. Here the CDR3 reads CASIGQDRETNEKLFF. DNA for the CDR3: TGTGCCAGCATCGGACAGGACCGGGAAACTAATGAAAAACTGTTTTTT.

V usage is TRBV29-1 and J usage is TRBJ1-1, with D hard to call. The CDR3 is made up of 13 amino acids. Germline-derived CDR1 and CDR2 are SQVTM and ANQGSEA. V lost 0 bases, J lost 6 bases, and 11 bases lay in between. The CDR3 loop is CSVEDWETPEAFF. The CDR3 nucleotides are TGCAGCGTTGAAGATTGGGAGACCCCTGAAGCTTTCTTT.

The rearrangement links TRBV12-3 or TRBV12-4 to TRBJ2-2, with 9 positions matching TRBD1. The CDR3 spans 16 residues. Unmatched junction bases numbered 9, after V lost 6 bases and J lost 4 bases. This chain's CDR3 is CASRGQGVASTGELFF. The CDR3 DNA sequence: TGTGCCAGCAGGGGACAGGGAGTCGCCAGCACCGGGGAGCTGTTTTTT.

The rearrangement links TRBV2 to TRBJ2-7; the match to TRBD1 covers 10 bases. Germline V gene lookup returns CDR1 SNHLY and CDR2 FYNNEI. CDR3 length: 14 amino acids. Trimming cost V 4 bases and J 4 bases; bases outside gene matches: 4. The CDR3, as DNA: TGTGCCAGCAGTGTATCGGGACAGGGGTACGAGCAGTACTTC. It specifies CASSVSGQGYEQYF.

This clonotype appeared many times. V gene TRBV24-1 combines with J gene TRBJ2-7; no clear D. Trimming stripped 4 bases from V and 2 bases from J, with 14 bases between. Germline CDR1 and CDR2: KGHDR and SFDVKD. The CDR3 runs 15 residues. The CDR3 DNA reads as TGTGCCACCAGTGAGAAACTAAGAGGCGCCTACGAGCAGTACTTC. Encoded protein: CATSEKLRGAYEQYF.

The chain employs TRBV7-2 and TRBJ2-7; D not resolved. Trimming took 5 bases from V and 7 from J, leaving 18 bases between them. The germline V gene has CDR1 SGHTA and CDR2 FQGNSA. The CDR3 runs to 14 residues. The CDR3 DNA reads TGTGCCAGCAGCGAGACCGATATAGACAATGAGCAGTACTTC. Amino acid sequence: CASSETDIDNEQYF.

The chain links TRBV29-1 to TRBJ1-2; D gene unclear. Germline CDR1 reads SQVTM; CDR2 reads ANQGSEA. V gave up 3 bases and J gave up 2 bases, with 10 bases separating them. There are 13 residues in the CDR3. In DNA form, the CDR3 reads TGCAGCGTTGAGCGTAGCGGGAACTATGGCTACACCTTC. Protein sequence: CSVERSGNYGYTF.

The chain links TRBV20-1 to TRBJ2-5; 10 positions match TRBD2. J lost 4 bases, V lost 3 bases, and 8 bases had no gene match. Germline V gives CDR1 DFQATT, CDR2 SNEGSKA (reference sequence). The length of the CDR3 is 15 residues. In DNA form, the CDR3 reads TGCAGTGCTAGTCAAGCGGGAGGGCCGGGAGAGACCCAGTACTTC. Amino acids: CSASQAGGPGETQYF.

This CDR3 is CASYSAGVNQPQHF. CDR3 nucleotide sequence: TGTGCCAGTTACTCGGCGGGGGTCAATCAGCCCCAGCATTTT. The chain employs TRBV19 and TRBJ1-5; a weak D match, TRBD1 (5 bases). CDR3 length: 14 amino acids. Trimming stripped 8 bases from V and 3 bases from J, with 14 bases between. Germline lookup yields CDR1 LNHDA and CDR2 SQIVND (reference sequence). The full variable domain, rest sourced from reference TRBV19 and TRBJ1-5, is DGGITQSPKYLFRKEGQNVTLSCEQNLNHDAMYWYRQDPGQGLRLIYYSQIVNDFQKGDIAEGYSVSREKKESFPLTVTSAQKNPTAFYLCASYSAGVNQPQHFGDGTRLSIL.

The chain couples TRBV13 to TRBJ2-5; D is possibly TRBD2 (5 bases). V lost 4 bases and J lost 3, with 9 bases in between. In germline, CDR1 is PRHDT, CDR2 FYEKMQ (reference sequence). The CDR3 length is 13 residues. DNA for the CDR3: TGTGCCAGCAGCTCGCGAGCGGAAGAGACCCAGTACTTC. It yields the protein CASSSRAEETQYF.

Note on this clonotype: A much more abundant neighbour one base away suggests this may be a read error. The chain uses TRBV7-3 and TRBJ1-1; 8 bases fit TRBD1. This CDR3 contains 21 residues. Germline CDR1 and CDR2: SGHTA and FQGTGA. In DNA, the CDR3 is TGTGCCAGCAGCTTAGCCGGCGGGACAGGTTTCTTGTCTGACATGAACACTAAAGCTTTCTTT. Protein: CASSLAGGTGFLSDMNTKAFF.

The V call is TRBV29-1, the J call TRBJ2-7; D is unresolved. This CDR3 spans 12 amino acids. The germline gives CDR1 SQVTM, CDR2 ANQGSEA. The ends were cut back, 8 bases at V and 3 bases at J, with 14 bases in the middle. CDR3 sequence: CSSLVVDYEQYF. CDR3 nucleotides: TGCAGCAGTTTAGTCGTGGACTACGAGCAGTACTTC.

This chain joins TRBV15 and TRBJ1-6, with D possibly TRBD1 on 6 matching bases. The V and J ends lost 3 bases and 13 bases respectively, with 16 bases between them. Germline-derived CDR1 and CDR2 are LNHNV and YYDKDF (reference sequence). This CDR3 has 14 amino acids. CDR3 sequence (DNA): TGTGCCACCAGCAGTGGGGGGCCAAATCAGCCCCTCCACTTT. This codes for CATSSGGPNQPLHF.

The rearrangement joins TRBV4-2 to TRBJ2-7; 12 bases line up with TRBD2. The CDR3 sequence is 16 residues long. Germline trimming cut 1 base from V and 0 bases from J; bases unmatched to any gene: 1. Germline V gives CDR1 LGHNA, CDR2 YNFKEQ. In nucleotides, the CDR3 is TGTGCCAGCAGCCAAGGGACTAGCGGGACCTCCTACGAGCAGTACTTC. The encoded protein is CASSQGTSGTSYEQYF.

J is TRBJ1-1 and V is TRBV29-1; 9 nucleotides line up with TRBD1. V gave up 8 bases and J gave up 2 bases; unmatched junction bases: 9. CDR1 and CDR2 (germline): SQVTM, ANQGSEA. The CDR3 length is 14 residues. CDR3 bases: TGCAGCATTATGATGGACAGGGGTAACACTGAAGCTTTCTTT. This translates into CSIMMDRGNTEAFF.

This clonotype was seen repeatedly, ten times or more. The chain is built from TRBV13 and TRBJ2-5; TRBD2 aligns across 7 bases. The CDR3 is 14 amino acids. V shed 5 bases and J 8 bases; nucleotides not matched to a gene: 11. Germline V gene data show CDR1 as PRHDT and CDR2 as FYEKMQ (reference sequence). The CDR3 DNA reads TGTGCCAGCAGCCCTAGCGGAATTGCCAATACCCAGTACTTC. Translating it yields CASSPSGIANTQYF.

This sequence joins TRBV20-1 and TRBJ1-1; TRBD1 aligns across 10 bases. The CDR3 length is 16 residues. With 4 bases clipped from V and 4 bases from J, the junction kept 12 bases outside the gene matches. CDR1 and CDR2 from the germline V gene are DFQATT and SNEGSKA (reference sequence). DNA for the CDR3: TGCAGTGCTATTATCCGGGACAGGGGATTTGTCACTGAAGCTTTCTTT. Translation: CSAIIRDRGFVTEAFF.

The table lists this clonotype with many counts. The J gene is TRBJ2-5, the V gene TRBV6-5; D possibly uses TRBD1 or TRBD2 (5 bases each). V shed 2 bases and J shed 5 bases, with 15 bases lying between them. Germline V lookup: CDR1 MNHEY, CDR2 SVGAGI. The CDR3 consists of 15 residues. This CDR3 reads CASSYLQGRPETQYF. The CDR3 nucleotides are TGTGCCAGCAGTTACCTCCAGGGACGGCCGGAGACCCAGTACTTC.

In its sample, this clonotype was seen many times. V and J are TRBV6-1 and TRBJ1-5, with D uncertain. The CDR3 extends over 15 amino acids. Germline V lookup: CDR1 MNHNS, CDR2 SASEGT. V lost 1 base and J 3 bases, leaving 10 bases between the germline ends. The CDR3 DNA sequence: TGTGCCAGCAGTGAAGTGCTGTGGAACAATCAGCCCCAGCATTTT. It encodes CASSEVLWNNQPQHF.

The chain carries TRBV4-1 and TRBJ2-5; D is ambiguous. V was trimmed by 1 base and J by 5 bases, leaving 14 bases between them. Germline V gene data show CDR1 as MGHRA and CDR2 as YSYEKL. The CDR3 runs 15 residues. The CDR3 sequence: CASSQVAAPWETQYF. CDR3 in DNA: TGCGCCAGCAGCCAAGTGGCAGCGCCTTGGGAGACCCAGTACTTC.

At least ten counts were recorded for this clonotype. J is TRBJ1-1 and V is TRBV6-6; D is unclear. This CDR3 comprises 15 residues. V was cut by 6 bases and J by 3 bases, with 17 bases left in between. Germline assignment: CDR1 MNHNY and CDR2 SVGAGI (reference sequence). CDR3 in amino acids: CASRNGRQPYTEAFF. CDR3 nucleotides: TGTGCCAGCAGGAACGGTAGGCAGCCTTACACTGAAGCTTTCTTT.

This chain joins TRBV19 and TRBJ2-5, with 11 bases fitting TRBD2. V lost 4 bases to trimming and J lost 5 bases; unmatched junction nucleotides: 9. This CDR3 is built from 16 residues. Looked up from germline, CDR1 is LNHDA and CDR2 is SQIVND (reference sequence). CDR3 sequence reads: CASSTFIAGGPETQYF. The CDR3 DNA is TGTGCCAGTAGTACCTTCATAGCGGGAGGGCCGGAGACCCAGTACTTC.

This clonotype appeared a few times. The chain recombines TRBV29-1 with TRBJ2-5; D is perhaps TRBD2 (5 bases). Trimming removed 5 bases at V and 5 bases at J, with 15 bases between. Germline V gene data show CDR1 as SQVTM and CDR2 as ANQGSEA. The CDR3 is 13 amino acids. CDR3 coding DNA: TGCAGCGTTTCCACCGGGGATGGGGAGACCCAGTACTTC. This translates into CSVSTGDGETQYF. The variable domain in full, completed from reference TRBV29-1 and TRBJ2-5, reads SAVISQKPSRDICQRGTSLTIQCQVDSQVTMMFWYRQQPGQSLTLIATANQGSEATYESGFVIDKFPISRPNLTFSTLTVSNMSPEDSSIYLCSVSTGDGETQYFGPGTRLLVL.

The chain is built from TRBV5-1 and TRBJ1-2; D might be TRBD1 (6 bases). Germline V CDR1 and CDR2: SGHRS, YFSETQ. V lost 4 bases to trimming and J lost 3 bases, with 16 bases between them. The CDR3 spans 15 residues. CDR3 loop: CASSLAGTTDYGYTF. The CDR3, as DNA: TGCGCCAGCAGCCTCGCCGGGACAACGGACTATGGCTACACCTTC.

This clonotype occurred a few times. J is TRBJ2-3 and V is TRBV5-1, with TRBD1 matching over 8 bases. The length of the CDR3 is 15 residues. V dropped 1 base and J dropped 3; count of bases not matched to a gene: 4. The V gene's germline CDR1 is SGHRS and CDR2 YFSETQ. CDR3 amino acids: CASSLLTGETDTQYF. The CDR3 bases are TGCGCCAGCAGCTTGTTGACAGGGGAAACAGATACGCAGTATTTT.